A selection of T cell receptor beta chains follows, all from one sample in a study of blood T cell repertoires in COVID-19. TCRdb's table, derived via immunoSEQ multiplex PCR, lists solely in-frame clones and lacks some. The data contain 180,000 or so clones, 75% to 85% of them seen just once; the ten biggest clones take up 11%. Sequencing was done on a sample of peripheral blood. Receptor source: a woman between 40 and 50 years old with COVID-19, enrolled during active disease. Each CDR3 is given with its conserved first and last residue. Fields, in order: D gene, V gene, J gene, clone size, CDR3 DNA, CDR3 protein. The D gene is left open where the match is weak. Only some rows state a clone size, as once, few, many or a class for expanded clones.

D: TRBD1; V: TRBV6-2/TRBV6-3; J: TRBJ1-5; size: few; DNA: TGTGCCAGCAGTTTCGACAGGGGGTTTCAGCCCCAGCATTTT; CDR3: CASSFDRGFQPQHF
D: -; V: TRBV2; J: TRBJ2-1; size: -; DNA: TGTGCCAACTTACGCCCTAGCTCCTACAATGAGCAGTTCTTC; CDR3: CANLRPSSYNEQFF
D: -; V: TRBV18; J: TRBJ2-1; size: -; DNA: TGTGCCAGCTCACCACGTGCTAGCGTGAACGACAATGAGCAGTTCTTC; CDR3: CASSPRASVNDNEQFF
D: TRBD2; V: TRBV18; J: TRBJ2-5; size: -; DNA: TGTGCCAGCTCACCAAGGATCGGTTCTAGCGGCCAAGAGACCCAGTACTTC; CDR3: CASSPRIGSSGQETQYF
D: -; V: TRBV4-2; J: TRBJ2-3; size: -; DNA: TGTGCCAGCAGCCAGGGTAGCAATGGTGATACGCAGTATTTT; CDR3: CASSQGSNGDTQYF
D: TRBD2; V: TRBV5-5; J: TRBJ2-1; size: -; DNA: TGTGCCAGCAGCTTGGCCTGGTGGGGGAGGGCCCCGGATGAGCAGTTCTTC; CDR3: CASSLAWWGRAPDEQFF
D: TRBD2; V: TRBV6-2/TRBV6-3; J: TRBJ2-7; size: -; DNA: TGTGCCAGCAGTCAAAACCCACTAGCGGGAGGGCCTTTTGTGTACTTC; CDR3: CASSQNPLAGGPFVYF
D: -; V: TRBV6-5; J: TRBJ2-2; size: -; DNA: TGTGCCAGCAGTTATGGCGGTCGCGGGGAGCTGTTTTTT; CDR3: CASSYGGRGELFF
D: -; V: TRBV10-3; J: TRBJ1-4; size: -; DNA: TGTGCCATCGGGGCAGGAGTGGGTGAAAAACTGTTTTTT; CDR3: CAIGAGVGEKLFF
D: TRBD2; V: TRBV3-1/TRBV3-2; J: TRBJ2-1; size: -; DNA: TGTGCCAGCAGCCAAGGGGGAGGACTAGCGGGAACTGAGCAGTTCTTC; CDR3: CASSQGGGLAGTEQFF
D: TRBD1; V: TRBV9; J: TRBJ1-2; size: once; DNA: TGTGCCAGCAATCCCACCGACAGGGGGAGGAGTGGCTACACCTTC; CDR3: CASNPTDRGRSGYTF
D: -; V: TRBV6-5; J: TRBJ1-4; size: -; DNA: TGTGCCAGCAGTTACTCGTCAGGGTGGAGTGAAAAACTGTTTTTT; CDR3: CASSYSSGWSEKLFF
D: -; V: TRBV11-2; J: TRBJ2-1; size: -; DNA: TGTGCCAGCAGCTTAGTTGGGGGCGCCTACAATGAGCAGTTCTTC; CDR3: CASSLVGGAYNEQFF
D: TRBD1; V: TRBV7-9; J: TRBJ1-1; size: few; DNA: TGTGCCAGCCACCGACAGGGGACTACTTCTGAAGCTTTCTTT; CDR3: CASHRQGTTSEAFF